The TCR beta chain described here comes from a study of cytomegalovirus exposure and HLA in healthy donors. This PCR relied on a set of 60 Vbeta primers and 13 Jbeta primers. TCRdb keeps only in-frame clones here, not all; method: immunoSEQ multiplex PCR. The data contain around 150,000 clones, 75% to 80% of them seen just once; the ten biggest clones take up about 0.64%. Trimming took 2 bases from V and 8 from J, leaving 9 bases between them. The CDR3 contains 13 residues. The germline gives CDR1 SGHTA, CDR2 FQGNSA. General study results and limits: The study put 150 to 200 TCR beta chains on its list as cytomegalovirus-associated. When a later analysis compared HLA-associated TCR beta chains with equally common others, the HLA-associated chains turned out to be more clonally expanded and to have lower generation probabilities. Reportedly, a later analysis found an Asian-associated ancestry cluster had fewer N-insertions than the approximately 670-donor mean. Association of a missense DCLRE1C variant with TCR beta V- and J-gene trimming was reported in a later analysis.

Note on this clone: The target antigen is unknown.

This sequence joins TRBV7-2 and TRBJ1-4; D is perhaps TRBD1 (5 bases). The clonotype originates from a male donor in good health and CMV-seronegative. Sequencing was done on a sample of PBMCs. The CDR3 DNA is TGTGCCAGCAGCTTAAGGGCAGGGGAAAAACTGTTTTTT. Amino acids: CASSLRAGEKLFF.